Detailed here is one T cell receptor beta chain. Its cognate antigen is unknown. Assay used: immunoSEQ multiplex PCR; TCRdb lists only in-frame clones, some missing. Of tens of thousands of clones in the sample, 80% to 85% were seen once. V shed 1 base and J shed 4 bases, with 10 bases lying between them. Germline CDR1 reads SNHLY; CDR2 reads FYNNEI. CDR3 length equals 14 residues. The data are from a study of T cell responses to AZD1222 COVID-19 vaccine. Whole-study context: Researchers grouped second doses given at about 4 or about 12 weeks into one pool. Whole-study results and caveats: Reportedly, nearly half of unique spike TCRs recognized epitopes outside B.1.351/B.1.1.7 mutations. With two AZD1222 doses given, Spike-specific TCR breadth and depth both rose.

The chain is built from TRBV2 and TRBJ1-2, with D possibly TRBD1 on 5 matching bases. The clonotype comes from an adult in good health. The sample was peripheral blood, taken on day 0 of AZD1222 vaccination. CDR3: CASSEGGRTYGYTF. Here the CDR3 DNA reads TGTGCCAGCAGTGAAGGGGGGAGGACCTATGGCTACACCTTC.